Each of the 21 T cell receptor beta chains below was sequenced from the same sample in a study of blood T cell repertoires in COVID-19. Some clones are missing from TCRdb's copy, which holds only in-frame ones; the method was immunoSEQ multiplex PCR. Seen here are over 100,000 clones, roughly 84% observed once, and the top ten hold approximately 1.5%. Sequences were obtained from peripheral blood. Receptors originate from a man between 40 and 49 years old with acute or convalescent COVID-19.

This CDR3 is CASSNSRGGTYEQYF. DNA for the CDR3: TGTGCCAGCAGCAACTCTAGGGGGGGGACCTACGAGCAGTACTTC. The V gene is TRBV13, the J gene TRBJ2-7; tentatively, D is TRBD2 (7 bases). This CDR3 has 15 residues. V lost 5 bases and J lost 2, with 16 bases in between. Germline V lookup: CDR1 PRHDT, CDR2 FYEKMQ (reference sequence).

The V and J genes are TRBV5-5 and TRBJ1-5, with D possibly matching TRBD1 (6 bases). V gave up 4 bases and J gave up 2 bases, with 22 bases separating them. The V gene's germline CDR1 is SGHKS and CDR2 YYEKEE (reference sequence). The CDR3 extends over 18 amino acids. DNA for the CDR3: TGTGCCAGCAGCCCTACCGACAGGACAAATAGAGGCAATCAGCCCCAGCATTTT. Translation: CASSPTDRTNRGNQPQHF.

The chain recombines TRBV2 with TRBJ2-7, with TRBD1 identical over 12 bases. The V gene end was trimmed by 6 bases and the J gene end by 7 bases; junction bases not matched to a gene: 4. Germline V gene sequence: CDR1 SNHLY, CDR2 FYNNEI. The CDR3 totals 13 residues. The CDR3 region has the DNA TGTGCCAGCAGGGGACAGGGGGCTGGGGAGCAGTACTTC. Translating it yields CASRGQGAGEQYF.

The CDR3 DNA reads TGTGCCAGTAGTATACTGACAGGGGTACGGAATGAGCAGTTCTTC. It yields the protein CASSILTGVRNEQFF. This chain uses TRBV19 with TRBJ2-1, with 8 bases identical to TRBD1. This CDR3 comprises 15 residues. The junction had 7 bases not matched to a gene; V was cut back by 2 bases and J by 7 bases. Germline V gives CDR1 LNHDA, CDR2 SQIVND (reference sequence).

The chain couples TRBV11-3 to TRBJ2-1, with 7 nucleotides matching TRBD1. The germline V gene has CDR1 SGHNT and CDR2 YENEEA. V was pared by 4 bases and J by 10 bases, with 7 bases of the junction left unmatched. This CDR3 is 13 amino acids long. The CDR3 reads CASSSTGVGEQFF. CDR3 in DNA: TGTGCCAGCAGCTCCACAGGGGTGGGGGAGCAGTTCTTC.

The chain combines TRBV30 with TRBJ2-3, with D hard to call. Germline V lookup: CDR1 GTSNPN, CDR2 SVGIG (reference sequence). This CDR3 contains 11 residues. V lost 3 bases and J 1 base, leaving 2 bases between the germline ends. The CDR3, as DNA: TGTGCCTGGAGCGGCACAGATACGCAGTATTTT. This translates into CAWSGTDTQYF.

J is TRBJ2-1 and V is TRBV27; 9 bases line up with TRBD1. The CDR3 loop spans 15 amino acids. Unmatched junction bases numbered 8, after V lost 4 bases and J lost 7 bases. Looked up from germline, CDR1 is MNHEY and CDR2 is SMNVEV (reference sequence). CDR3 in DNA: TGTGCCAGCAGTTCCGGGACAGGGAGAGTTAATGAGCAGTTCTTC. Its protein product is CASSSGTGRVNEQFF.

This clone was found a few times. V and J are TRBV29-1 and TRBJ2-7; tentative D call: TRBD1 (6 bases). CDR1 is SQVTM, CDR2 ANQGSEA, per germline. The CDR3 is made up of 13 amino acids. Trimming shortened V by 7 bases and J by 6 bases, and 19 bases separated the two germline ends. The CDR3 here is CSAEGGNTGEQYF. Written as DNA, the CDR3 is TGCAGCGCCGAAGGGGGTAATACGGGCGAGCAGTACTTC.

The chain recombines TRBV19 with TRBJ2-1; no clear D. The V end lost 5 bases, the J end lost 6 bases, and 11 bases lay between the germline ends. This CDR3 has 13 amino acids. Germline V CDR1 and CDR2: LNHDA, SQIVND (reference sequence). CDR3 protein: CASSQLDSNEQFF. In nucleotides, the CDR3 is TGTGCCAGTAGTCAGCTAGATTCCAATGAGCAGTTCTTC.

This sequence joins TRBV5-1 and TRBJ2-2; 7 nucleotides agree with TRBD1. From germline, CDR1 is SGHRS and CDR2 YFSETQ. V lost 5 bases to trimming and J lost 7 bases; unmatched junction nucleotides: 5. The CDR3 is made up of 13 amino acids. The DNA of the CDR3 is TGCGCCAGCAGTCCAGCAGGGGGCGGGGAGCTGTTTTTT. Translation: CASSPAGGGELFF.

V is TRBV4-1 and J is TRBJ2-1; tentative D call: TRBD2 (6 bases). V was clipped by 3 bases and J by 0 bases, with 15 bases between them. The CDR3 runs to 17 residues. The germline V gene encodes CDR1 MGHRA and CDR2 YSYEKL. This chain's CDR3 is CASSHPPGASSYNEQFF. The DNA of the CDR3 is TGCGCCAGCAGCCATCCACCGGGAGCGAGCTCCTACAATGAGCAGTTCTTC.

Comment on this clone: Other DNA sequences in the sample encode the same CDR3. The chain recombines TRBV6-5 with TRBJ2-1, with 8 positions matching TRBD1. The CDR3 is 13 amino acids. CDR1 is MNHEY, CDR2 SVGAGI, per germline. V was pared by 3 bases and J by 6 bases, with 1 base of the junction left unmatched. The CDR3 here is CASSYDRGNEQFF. The CDR3 DNA reads TGTGCCAGCAGTTATGACAGGGGCAATGAGCAGTTCTTC.

The chain carries TRBV5-4 and TRBJ2-6; TRBD1 is a possible D gene (5 bases). The V gene's germline CDR1 is SGHNT and CDR2 YYREEE (reference sequence). V was clipped by 0 bases and J by 0 bases, with 10 bases between them. The CDR3 runs 17 residues. The DNA for the CDR3 is TGTGCCAGCAGCTTGGGCAGGGTGAGCTCTGGGGCCAACGTCCTGACTTTC. Protein: CASSLGRVSSGANVLTF.

This clone was seen only once. The chain links TRBV2 to TRBJ1-5, with TRBD1 matching 7 bases. V gave up 6 bases and J gave up 4 bases; unmatched junction bases: 12. Germline values: CDR1 SNHLY, CDR2 FYNNEI. The CDR3 is 16 amino acids. CDR3: CASREQTGLTNQPQHF. CDR3 in DNA: TGTGCCAGCAGAGAGCAGACAGGGCTGACAAATCAGCCCCAGCATTTT.

The chain employs TRBV12-3 or TRBV12-4 and TRBJ1-5, with 7 bases identical to TRBD1. V trimming: 5 bases; J trimming: 11 bases; junction bases outside the gene matches: 9. The length of the CDR3 is 13 residues. The CDR3 protein is CASSPTGAWAQHF. The CDR3 DNA reads as TGTGCCAGCAGTCCTACAGGGGCTTGGGCCCAGCATTTT.

The genes are TRBV9 and TRBJ1-1; D unresolved. The CDR3 covers 16 residues. Germline-derived CDR1 and CDR2 are SGDLS and YYNGEE. Trimming took 4 bases from V and 6 from J, leaving 22 bases between them. The CDR3 is CASSPHNATGGSEAFF. The CDR3 DNA follows: TGTGCCAGCAGCCCCCACAACGCCACTGGCGGTTCTGAAGCTTTCTTT.

This clone was recorded once. The chain recombines TRBV6-5 with TRBJ1-6; perhaps TRBD1 as D (5 bases). Germline CDR1 and CDR2: MNHEY and SVGAGI. This CDR3 comprises 14 residues. V was pared by 2 bases and J by 8 bases, with 10 bases between. As DNA, the CDR3 is TGTGCCAGCAGTTACAACTCACAGGATTCACCCCTCCACTTT. Amino acid sequence: CASSYNSQDSPLHF.

The chain has TRBV29-1 and TRBJ1-1; D might be TRBD1 (6 bases). Germline CDR1 is SQVTM and CDR2 is ANQGSEA. V was pared by 5 bases and J by 9 bases, with 13 bases between. The length of the CDR3 is 11 residues. CDR3 loop: CSVIRTEQAFF. CDR3 DNA sequence: TGCAGCGTTATAAGGACAGAACAAGCTTTCTTT.

The chain couples TRBV9 to TRBJ2-3; 7 nucleotides line up with TRBD2. The germline gives CDR1 SGDLS, CDR2 YYNGEE. There are 16 residues in the CDR3. V trimming: 4 bases; J trimming: 2 bases; junction bases outside the gene matches: 10. DNA for the CDR3: TGTGCCAGCAGCCCCCATCTAGCGGCGAACACAGATACGCAGTATTTT. It encodes CASSPHLAANTDTQYF.

The chain uses TRBV2 and TRBJ2-7, with 7 bases that match TRBD1. The germline CDR1 and CDR2 sequences are SNHLY and FYNNEI. This CDR3 region has 13 residues. Trimming removed 6 bases from V and 3 bases from J; junction bases left unmatched: 5. DNA of the CDR3: TGTGCCAGCAGCGAACAGGGGAGCTACGAGCAGTACTTC. This translates into CASSEQGSYEQYF. The full variable domain, its missing parts supplied by reference TRBV2 and TRBJ2-7, is EPEVTQTPSHQVTQMGQEVILRCVPISNHLYFYWYRQILGQKVEFLVSFYNNEISEKSEIFDDQFSVERPDGSNFTLKIRSTKLEDSAMYFCASSEQGSYEQYFGPGTRLTVT.

This sequence joins TRBV7-9 and TRBJ2-3; D uncertain. The CDR3 loop spans 12 amino acids. The ends were cut back, 2 bases at V and 6 bases at J, with 6 bases in the middle. Germline CDR1 reads SEHNR; CDR2 reads FQNEAQ (reference sequence). CDR3 region: CASSLFGDTQYF. DNA of the CDR3: TGTGCCAGCAGCTTATTCGGGGATACGCAGTATTTT.